Listed below are T cell receptor beta chains from one sample, sequenced in a study of cytomegalovirus exposure and HLA in healthy donors. Sequenced by immunoSEQ multiplex PCR; TCRdb stores in-frame clones only, minus some. Of 95,000 to 150,000 clones in the sample, about 76% were seen once. What was sequenced was PBMCs. These receptors came from a man in his 60s in good health and CMV-seropositive. Both conserved end residues are part of each CDR3. The D gene is left open where the match is weak. Size is omitted from some rows. Given values are once, few, many or a class for expanded clones.

-,TRBV7-6,TRBJ1-1,-,CASSSNPGTPNTEAFF,TGTGCCAGCAGCTCCAACCCCGGGACACCGAACACTGAAGCTTTCTTT
-,TRBV7-9,TRBJ1-1,-,CASSSQTGPEAFF,TGTGCCAGCAGCTCCCAGACAGGCCCCGAAGCTTTCTTT
TRBD2,TRBV9,TRBJ2-7,-,CASSVDGLAGKNYEQYF,TGTGCCAGCAGCGTAGACGGGCTAGCGGGAAAAAATTACGAGCAGTACTTC
TRBD1,TRBV7-3,TRBJ2-6,-,CASSSRTGGTGANVLTF,TGTGCCAGCAGCTCAAGGACAGGGGGAACTGGGGCCAACGTCCTGACTTTC
TRBD2,TRBV7-2,TRBJ2-1,-,CASSPLSGGRIEQFF,TGTGCCAGCAGCCCCCTGTCGGGGGGGCGTATTGAGCAGTTCTTC
TRBD1,TRBV9,TRBJ2-3,-,CASSRQGARTDTQYF,TGTGCCAGCAGCCGACAGGGGGCGCGTACAGATACGCAGTATTTT
TRBD1,TRBV2,TRBJ2-7,-,CASSELDRVLQYF,TGTGCCAGCAGTGAATTGGACAGGGTTTTGCAGTACTTC
TRBD2,TRBV5-1,TRBJ2-1,-,CASSPLAGAHNEQFF,TGCGCCAGCAGCCCGCTAGCGGGGGCGCATAATGAGCAGTTCTTC
TRBD2,TRBV11-2,TRBJ2-1,few,CASSLRLAGYNEQFF,TGTGCCAGCAGCTTACGACTAGCGGGGTACAATGAGCAGTTCTTC
TRBD2,TRBV5-1,TRBJ2-1,-,CASSLDEGGPWNEQFF,TGCGCCAGCAGCTTGGATGAGGGAGGGCCATGGAATGAGCAGTTCTTC
TRBD1,TRBV27,TRBJ1-2,many,CASSFMAGGNYGYTF,TGTGCCAGCAGTTTCATGGCAGGGGGCAACTATGGCTACACCTTC
TRBD1,TRBV12-5,TRBJ2-7,-,CASGWSTGGYEQYF,TGTGCTAGTGGTTGGTCCACAGGGGGCTACGAGCAGTACTTC
TRBD1,TRBV28,TRBJ2-6,-,CASSFPPPRQGFSGANVLTF,TGTGCCAGCAGTTTCCCACCTCCCAGACAGGGTTTCTCTGGGGCCAACGTCCTGACTTTC
TRBD1,TRBV5-6,TRBJ2-5,-,CASRSFRDRRETQYF,TGTGCCAGCAGGAGTTTCCGGGACAGACGAGAGACCCAGTACTTC
-,TRBV7-2,TRBJ1-1,-,CASSYSSLNTEAFF,TGTGCCAGCAGCTACTCGAGTTTGAACACTGAAGCTTTCTTT
TRBD1,TRBV4-2,TRBJ1-2,-,CASSQASGTGNYGYTF,TGTGCCAGCAGCCAGGCGTCCGGGACAGGGAACTATGGCTACACCTTC
-,TRBV18,TRBJ1-5,-,CASSPGPTGTLSNQPQHF,TGTGCCAGCTCACCAGGGCCAACCGGGACACTTAGCAATCAGCCCCAGCATTTT
-,TRBV6-1,TRBJ2-5,-,CASRSRAWWQETQYF,TGTGCCAGCAGGTCCAGGGCTTGGTGGCAAGAGACCCAGTACTTC
-,TRBV28,TRBJ1-3,few,CASSEGYRNTIYF,TGTGCCAGCAGCGAGGGTTACCGAAACACCATATATTTT
TRBD2,TRBV7-9,TRBJ2-1,-,CASSENEGGRNYNEQFF,TGTGCCAGCAGCGAAAATGAAGGCGGGAGAAACTACAATGAGCAGTTCTTC
-,TRBV27,TRBJ2-3,-,CASSLLGAGDTQYF,TGTGCCAGCAGTTTATTGGGGGCTGGAGATACGCAGTATTTT
TRBD2,TRBV5-1,TRBJ2-3,-,CASSLEGRGASTDTQYF,TGCGCCAGCAGCTTGGAGGGGCGGGGGGCGAGCACAGATACGCAGTATTTT
-,TRBV13,TRBJ2-1,-,CASSLGRRYEQFF,TGTGCCAGCAGCTTAGGGAGGAGGTATGAGCAGTTCTTC
-,TRBV4-1,TRBJ1-3,-,CASSQDGWSSGNTIYF,TGCGCCAGCAGCCAAGATGGGTGGAGCTCTGGAAACACCATATATTTT
-,TRBV5-6,TRBJ2-3,-,CASSLGDSADTQYF,TGTGCCAGCAGCTTAGGAGACAGCGCAGATACGCAGTATTTT
TRBD1,TRBV6-1,TRBJ1-1,-,CASSEPGQGSGAFF,TGTGCCAGCAGTGAACCGGGACAGGGCTCGGGAGCTTTCTTT
TRBD2,TRBV5-4,TRBJ2-5,-,CASSLGLAASRRETQYF,TGTGCCAGCAGCTTGGGTCTAGCGGCAAGCAGACGAGAGACCCAGTACTTC
-,TRBV10-3,TRBJ2-7,-,CAISESEGKQYF,TGTGCCATCAGTGAGTCGGAGGGAAAGCAGTACTTC
-,TRBV6-5,TRBJ1-4,-,CASSYPGDANEKLFF,TGTGCCAGCAGTTACCCAGGGGACGCGAATGAAAAACTGTTTTTT
TRBD1,TRBV28,TRBJ2-7,-,CASSLLRDRVDEQYF,TGTGCCAGCAGCCTCCTCCGGGACAGAGTAGACGAGCAGTACTTC
TRBD1,TRBV10-3,TRBJ2-7,-,CAISERDRGPYEQYF,TGTGCCATCAGTGAAAGGGACAGGGGGCCCTACGAGCAGTACTTC
TRBD2,TRBV5-1,TRBJ2-3,-,CASSLRQREIRDTQYF,TGCGCCAGCAGCTTGCGTCAGCGGGAGATTCGAGATACGCAGTATTTT
TRBD1,TRBV4-2,TRBJ1-3,once,CASSPGTGGPWGGNTIYF,TGTGCCAGCAGCCCAGGGACAGGGGGCCCCTGGGGTGGAAACACCATATATTTT
TRBD1,TRBV18,TRBJ1-5,-,CASSPIGTGGDQPQHF,TGTGCCAGCTCACCGATCGGGACAGGGGGAGATCAGCCCCAGCATTTT
TRBD2,TRBV7-6,TRBJ2-3,-,CASSPRASGRVDTQYF,TGTGCCAGCAGCCCCCGGGCTAGCGGGAGGGTCGATACGCAGTATTTT
TRBD1,TRBV13,TRBJ1-3,-,CASSLNRGRGNTIYF,TGTGCCAGCAGCTTGAACAGGGGGCGAGGAAACACCATATATTTT
-,TRBV12-5,TRBJ2-1,few,CASGLGQGYNEQFF,TGTGCTAGTGGATTGGGACAAGGTTACAATGAGCAGTTCTTC
-,TRBV28,TRBJ1-2,-,CASSLLQPNYGYTF,TGTGCCAGCAGTTTATTACAACCCAACTATGGCTACACCTTC
-,TRBV28,TRBJ1-4,once,CASSPRPGGEKLFF,TGTGCCAGCAGTCCACGCCCGGGGGGTGAAAAACTGTTTTTT
TRBD2,TRBV12-5,TRBJ2-7,-,CASGLVNLGAGHHEQYF,TGTGCTAGTGGTTTGGTCAATTTGGGAGCGGGGCATCACGAGCAGTACTTC
-,TRBV7-9,TRBJ1-5,once,CASTGTGSNQPQHF,TGTGCCAGCACCGGAACAGGTAGCAATCAGCCCCAGCATTTT
TRBD1,TRBV23-1,TRBJ1-1,once,CASSQGTEWTDLNTEAFF,TGCGCCAGCAGTCAGGGGACAGAGTGGACTGACTTGAACACTGAAGCTTTCTTT
-,TRBV11-2,TRBJ1-4,-,CASSLLRGTEKLFF,TGTGCCAGCAGCTTACTGCGGGGAACTGAAAAACTGTTTTTT
-,TRBV28,TRBJ1-5,-,CASSLGGSNQPQHF,TGTGCCAGCAGTTTAGGGGGCAGCAATCAGCCCCAGCATTTT
-,TRBV7-2,TRBJ1-2,-,CASSLPLQMNYGYTF,TGTGCCAGCAGCTTACCTTTACAGATGAACTATGGCTACACCTTC
-,TRBV5-1,TRBJ2-5,-,CASSSLSGSQETQYF,TGCGCCAGCAGCTCCCTTAGCGGTAGCCAAGAGACCCAGTACTTC
TRBD2,TRBV4-1,TRBJ2-5,-,CASSQDRSRLAGKETQYF,TGCGCCAGCAGCCAAGATCGGTCGCGACTAGCGGGAAAAGAGACCCAGTACTTC
TRBD1,TRBV7-3,TRBJ2-3,-,CASSPGQGTDTQYF,TGTGCCAGCAGCCCTGGACAGGGCACAGATACGCAGTATTTT
TRBD2,TRBV2,TRBJ2-1,-,CASSGQREGKNEQFF,TGTGCCAGCAGTGGGCAGCGGGAGGGTAAGAATGAGCAGTTCTTC
TRBD1,TRBV27,TRBJ1-1,-,CASRQPDRGRAFF,TGTGCCAGCAGACAACCAGACAGGGGGCGAGCTTTCTTT